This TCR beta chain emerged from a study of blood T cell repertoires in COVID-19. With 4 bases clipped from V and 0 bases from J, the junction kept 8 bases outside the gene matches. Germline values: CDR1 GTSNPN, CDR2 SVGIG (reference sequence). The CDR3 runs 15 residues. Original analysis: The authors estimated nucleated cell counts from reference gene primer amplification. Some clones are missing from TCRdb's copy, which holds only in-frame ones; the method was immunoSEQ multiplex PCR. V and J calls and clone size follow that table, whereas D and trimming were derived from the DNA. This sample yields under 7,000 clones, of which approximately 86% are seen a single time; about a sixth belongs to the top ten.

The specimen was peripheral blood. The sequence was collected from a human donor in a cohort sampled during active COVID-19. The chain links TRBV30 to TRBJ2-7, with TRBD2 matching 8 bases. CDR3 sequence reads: CAWNRLAGYSYEQYF. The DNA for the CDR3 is TGTGCCTGGAATCGCCTAGCGGGCTACTCCTACGAGCAGTACTTC.